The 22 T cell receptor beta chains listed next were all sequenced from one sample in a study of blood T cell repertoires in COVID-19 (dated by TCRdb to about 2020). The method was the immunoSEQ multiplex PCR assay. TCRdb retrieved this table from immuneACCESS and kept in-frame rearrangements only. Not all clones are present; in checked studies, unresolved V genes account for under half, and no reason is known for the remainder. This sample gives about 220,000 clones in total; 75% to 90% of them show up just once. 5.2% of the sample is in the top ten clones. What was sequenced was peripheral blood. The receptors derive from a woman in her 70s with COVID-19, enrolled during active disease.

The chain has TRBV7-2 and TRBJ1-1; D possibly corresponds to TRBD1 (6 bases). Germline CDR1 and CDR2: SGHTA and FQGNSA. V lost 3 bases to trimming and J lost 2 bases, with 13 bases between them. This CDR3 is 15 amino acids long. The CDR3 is CASSLTGLLNTEAFF. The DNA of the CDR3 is TGTGCCAGCAGCTTGACAGGTCTCCTAAACACTGAAGCTTTCTTT.

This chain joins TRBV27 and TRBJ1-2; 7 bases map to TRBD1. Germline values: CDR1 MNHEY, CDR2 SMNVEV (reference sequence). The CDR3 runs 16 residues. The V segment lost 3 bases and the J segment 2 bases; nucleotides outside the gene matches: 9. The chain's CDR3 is CASSLAGQPLNYGYTF. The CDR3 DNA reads TGTGCCAGCAGTTTGGCGGGACAGCCTTTAAACTATGGCTACACCTTC.

CDR3 region: CASRSGTGVSATDTQYF. As DNA, the CDR3 is TGCGCCAGCAGATCCGGGACAGGGGTTTCGGCGACAGATACGCAGTATTTT. The chain employs TRBV5-1 and TRBJ2-3; 10 bases agree with TRBD1. CDR1 is SGHRS, CDR2 YFSETQ, per germline. J was trimmed by 3 bases and V by 5 bases; bases with no gene match: 12. The CDR3 is 17 amino acids.

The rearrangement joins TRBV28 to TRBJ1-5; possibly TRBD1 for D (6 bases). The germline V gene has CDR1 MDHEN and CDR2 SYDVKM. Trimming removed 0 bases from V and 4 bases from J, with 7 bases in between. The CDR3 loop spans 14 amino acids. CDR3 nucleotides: TGTGCCAGCAGTTTATGGCAGGGGAATCAGCCCCAGCATTTT. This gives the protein CASSLWQGNQPQHF.

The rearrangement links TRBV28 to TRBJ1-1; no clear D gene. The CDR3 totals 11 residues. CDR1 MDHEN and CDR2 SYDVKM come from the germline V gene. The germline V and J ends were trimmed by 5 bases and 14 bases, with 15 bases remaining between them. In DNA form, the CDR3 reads TGTGCCAGCAGTAGGACCTGGAGGGAATTCTTT. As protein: CASSRTWREFF.

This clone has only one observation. The CDR3 reads CASSYSRTGDNQPQHF. The CDR3 DNA reads as TGTGCCAGCAGCTACAGCCGGACAGGGGATAATCAGCCCCAGCATTTT. V and J are TRBV7-2 and TRBJ1-5; 9 bases fit TRBD1. The length of the CDR3 is 16 residues. V dropped 4 bases and J dropped 4; count of bases not matched to a gene: 8. CDR1 is SGHTA, CDR2 FQGNSA, per germline. Filled out from reference TRBV7-2 and TRBJ1-5, the complete variable domain reads GAGVSQSPSNKVTEKGKDVELRCDPISGHTALYWYRQSLGQGLEFLIYFQGNSAPDKSGLPSDRFSAERTGGSVSTLTIQRTQQEDSAVYLCASSYSRTGDNQPQHFGDGTRLSIL.

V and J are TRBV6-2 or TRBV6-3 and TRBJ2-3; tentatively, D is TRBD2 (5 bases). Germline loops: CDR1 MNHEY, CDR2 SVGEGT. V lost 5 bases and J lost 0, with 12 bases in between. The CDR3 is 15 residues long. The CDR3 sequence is CASSTGSGSTDTQYF. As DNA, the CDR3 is TGTGCCAGCAGTACTGGGTCGGGGAGCACAGATACGCAGTATTTT.

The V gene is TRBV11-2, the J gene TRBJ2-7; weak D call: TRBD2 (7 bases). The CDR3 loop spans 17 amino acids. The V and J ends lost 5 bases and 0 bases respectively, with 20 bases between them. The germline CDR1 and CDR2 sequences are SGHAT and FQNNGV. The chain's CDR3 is CASSPPRGRELSYEQYF. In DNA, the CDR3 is TGTGCCAGCAGCCCGCCGAGGGGGAGGGAGCTCTCCTACGAGCAGTACTTC.

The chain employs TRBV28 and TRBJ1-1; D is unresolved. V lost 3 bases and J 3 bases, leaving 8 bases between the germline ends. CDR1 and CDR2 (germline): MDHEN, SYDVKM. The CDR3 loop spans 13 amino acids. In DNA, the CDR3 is TGTGCCAGCAGTTTGCCCCAGGACACTGAAGCTTTCTTT. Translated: CASSLPQDTEAFF. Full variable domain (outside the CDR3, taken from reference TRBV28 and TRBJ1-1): DVKVTQSSRYLVKRTGEKVFLECVQDMDHENMFWYRQDPGLGLRLIYFSYDVKMKEKGDIPEGYSVSREKKERFSLILESASTNQTSMYLCASSLPQDTEAFFGQGTRLTVV.

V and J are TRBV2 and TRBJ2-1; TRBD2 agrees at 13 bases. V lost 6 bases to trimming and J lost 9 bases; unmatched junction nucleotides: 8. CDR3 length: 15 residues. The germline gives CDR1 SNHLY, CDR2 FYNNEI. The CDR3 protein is CASSKLAGGHIEQFF. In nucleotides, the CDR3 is TGTGCCAGCAGCAAACTAGCGGGAGGGCACATTGAGCAGTTCTTC.

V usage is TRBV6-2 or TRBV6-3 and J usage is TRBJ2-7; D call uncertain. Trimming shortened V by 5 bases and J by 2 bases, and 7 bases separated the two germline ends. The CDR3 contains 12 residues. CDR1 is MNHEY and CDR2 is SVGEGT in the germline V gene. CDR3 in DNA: TGTGCCAGCAGTAGTTCAGCCTACGAGCAGTACTTC. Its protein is CASSSSAYEQYF.

CDR3 nucleotide sequence: TGTGCCAGCAGACGTGCGGGACTAGCGACACCCAAGCAGTTCTTC. Its protein product is CASRRAGLATPKQFF. The chain is built from TRBV28 and TRBJ2-1, with TRBD2 matching over 10 bases. Unmatched junction bases numbered 13, after V lost 6 bases and J lost 11 bases. Germline CDR1 MDHEN, CDR2 SYDVKM. The CDR3 has 15 amino acids.

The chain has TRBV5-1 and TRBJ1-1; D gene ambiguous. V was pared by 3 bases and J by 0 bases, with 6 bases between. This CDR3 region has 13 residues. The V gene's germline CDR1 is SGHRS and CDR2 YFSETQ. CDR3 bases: TGCGCCAGCAGCTCGGACTTGAACACTGAAGCTTTCTTT. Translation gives CASSSDLNTEAFF.

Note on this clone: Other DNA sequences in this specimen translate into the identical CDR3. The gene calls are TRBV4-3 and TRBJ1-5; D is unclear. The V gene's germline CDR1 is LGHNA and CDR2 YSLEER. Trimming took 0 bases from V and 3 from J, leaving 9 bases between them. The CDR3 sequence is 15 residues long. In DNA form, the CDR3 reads TGCGCCAGCAGCCAAGATCGCGGATCCAATCAGCCCCAGCATTTT. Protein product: CASSQDRGSNQPQHF.

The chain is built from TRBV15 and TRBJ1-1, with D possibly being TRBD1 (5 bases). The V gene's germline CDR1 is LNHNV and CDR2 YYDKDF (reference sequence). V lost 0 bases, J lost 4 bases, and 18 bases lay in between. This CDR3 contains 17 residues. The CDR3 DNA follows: TGTGCCACCAGCAGAGATCCCGGGGGGAGAGGGATCACTGAAGCTTTCTTT. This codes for CATSRDPGGRGITEAFF.

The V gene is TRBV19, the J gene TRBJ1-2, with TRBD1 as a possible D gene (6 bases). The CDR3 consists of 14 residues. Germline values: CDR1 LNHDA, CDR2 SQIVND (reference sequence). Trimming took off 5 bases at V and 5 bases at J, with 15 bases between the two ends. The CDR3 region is CASSRTVDGYGYTF. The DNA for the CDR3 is TGTGCCAGTAGTCGGACAGTTGACGGATATGGCTACACCTTC.

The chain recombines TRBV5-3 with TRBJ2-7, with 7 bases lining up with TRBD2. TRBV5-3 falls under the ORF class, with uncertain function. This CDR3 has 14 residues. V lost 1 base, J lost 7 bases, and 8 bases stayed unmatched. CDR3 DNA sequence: TGTGCCAGAAGCTTGCCGGGAGGCCCGGGGGAGCAGTACTTC. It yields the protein CARSLPGGPGEQYF.

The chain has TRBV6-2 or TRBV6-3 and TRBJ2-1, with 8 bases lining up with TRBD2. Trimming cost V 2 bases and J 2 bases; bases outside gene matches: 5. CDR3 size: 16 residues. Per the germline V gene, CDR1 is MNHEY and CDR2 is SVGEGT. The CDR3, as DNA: TGTGCCAGCAGTTACGTGGCGGGAGGCGCCTACAATGAGCAGTTCTTC. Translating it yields CASSYVAGGAYNEQFF.

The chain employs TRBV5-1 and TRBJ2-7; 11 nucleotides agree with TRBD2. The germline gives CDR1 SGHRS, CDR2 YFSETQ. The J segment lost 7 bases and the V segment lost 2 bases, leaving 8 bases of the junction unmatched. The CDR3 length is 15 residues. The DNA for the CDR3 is TGCGCCAGCAGCTTACTAGCGGGGGATGGTCAGGAGCAGTACTTC. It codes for CASSLLAGDGQEQYF.

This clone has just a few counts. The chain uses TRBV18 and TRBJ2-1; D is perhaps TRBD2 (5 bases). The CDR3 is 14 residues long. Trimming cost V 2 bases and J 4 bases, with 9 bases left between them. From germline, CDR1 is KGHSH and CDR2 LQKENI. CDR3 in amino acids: CASSPDYAYNEQFF. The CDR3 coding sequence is TGTGCCAGCTCACCAGACTACGCTTACAATGAGCAGTTCTTC.

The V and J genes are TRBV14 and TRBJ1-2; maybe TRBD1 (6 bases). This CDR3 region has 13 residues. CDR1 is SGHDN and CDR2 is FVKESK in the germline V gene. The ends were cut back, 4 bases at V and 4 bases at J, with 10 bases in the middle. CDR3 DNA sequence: TGTGCCAGCAGCCTAGGGGGATTCTATGGCTACACCTTC. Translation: CASSLGGFYGYTF.

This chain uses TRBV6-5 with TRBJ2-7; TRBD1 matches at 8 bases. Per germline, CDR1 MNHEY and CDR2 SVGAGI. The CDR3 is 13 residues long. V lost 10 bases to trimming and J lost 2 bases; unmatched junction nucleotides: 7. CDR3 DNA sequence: TGTGCCACGCAGCGGACAGGGACCTACGAGCAGTACTTC. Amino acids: CATQRTGTYEQYF.